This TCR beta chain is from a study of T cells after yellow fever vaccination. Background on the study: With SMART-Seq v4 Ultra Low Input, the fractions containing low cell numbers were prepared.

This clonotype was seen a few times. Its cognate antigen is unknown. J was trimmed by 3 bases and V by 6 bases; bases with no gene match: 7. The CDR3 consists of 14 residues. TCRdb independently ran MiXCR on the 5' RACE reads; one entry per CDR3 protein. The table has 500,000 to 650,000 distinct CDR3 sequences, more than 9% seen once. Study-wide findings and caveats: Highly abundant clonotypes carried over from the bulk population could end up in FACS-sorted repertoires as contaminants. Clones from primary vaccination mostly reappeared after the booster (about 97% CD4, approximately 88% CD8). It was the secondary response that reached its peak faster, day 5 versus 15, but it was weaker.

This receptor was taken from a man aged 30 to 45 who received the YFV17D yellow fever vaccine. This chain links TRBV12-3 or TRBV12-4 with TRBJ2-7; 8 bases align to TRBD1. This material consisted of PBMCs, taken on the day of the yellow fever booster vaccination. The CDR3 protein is CASSNTGGIYEQYF. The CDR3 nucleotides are TGTGCCAGCAGCAATACAGGGGGAATCTACGAGCAGTACTTC.